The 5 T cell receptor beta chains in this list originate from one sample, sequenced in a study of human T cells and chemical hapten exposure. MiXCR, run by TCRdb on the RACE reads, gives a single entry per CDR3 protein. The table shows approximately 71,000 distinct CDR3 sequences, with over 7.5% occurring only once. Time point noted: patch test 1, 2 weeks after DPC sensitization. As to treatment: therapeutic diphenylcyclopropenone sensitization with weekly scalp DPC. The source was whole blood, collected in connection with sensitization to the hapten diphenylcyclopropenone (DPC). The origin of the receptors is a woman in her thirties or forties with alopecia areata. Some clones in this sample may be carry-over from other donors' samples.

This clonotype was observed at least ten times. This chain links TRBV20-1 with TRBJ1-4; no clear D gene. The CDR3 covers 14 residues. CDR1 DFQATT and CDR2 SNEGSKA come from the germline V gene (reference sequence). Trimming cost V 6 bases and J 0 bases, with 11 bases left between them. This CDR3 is CSANAHPTNEKLFF. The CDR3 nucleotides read TGCAGTGCCAATGCACACCCAACTAATGAAAAACTGTTTTTT.

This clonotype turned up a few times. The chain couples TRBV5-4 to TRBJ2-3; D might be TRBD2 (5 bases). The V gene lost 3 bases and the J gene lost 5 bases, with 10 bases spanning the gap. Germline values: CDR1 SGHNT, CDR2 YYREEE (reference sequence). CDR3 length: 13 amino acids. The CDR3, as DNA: TGTGCCAGCAGCTCCCCTGAGGGAGATACGCAGTATTTT. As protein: CASSSPEGDTQYF.

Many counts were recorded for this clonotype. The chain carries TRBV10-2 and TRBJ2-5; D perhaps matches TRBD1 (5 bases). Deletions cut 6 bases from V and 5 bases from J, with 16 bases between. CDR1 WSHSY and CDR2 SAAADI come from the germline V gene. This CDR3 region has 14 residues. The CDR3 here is CASRAGYTSETQYF. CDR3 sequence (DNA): TGCGCCAGCAGGGCAGGGTACACCAGTGAGACCCAGTACTTC.

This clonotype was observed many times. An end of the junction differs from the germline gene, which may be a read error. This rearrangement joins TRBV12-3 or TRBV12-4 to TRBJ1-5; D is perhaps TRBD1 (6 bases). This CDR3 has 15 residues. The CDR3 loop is CASRFGGGRGQPQHF. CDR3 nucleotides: TGTGCCAGCCGTTTCGGGGGAGGCAGGGGCCAGCCCCAGCATTTT.

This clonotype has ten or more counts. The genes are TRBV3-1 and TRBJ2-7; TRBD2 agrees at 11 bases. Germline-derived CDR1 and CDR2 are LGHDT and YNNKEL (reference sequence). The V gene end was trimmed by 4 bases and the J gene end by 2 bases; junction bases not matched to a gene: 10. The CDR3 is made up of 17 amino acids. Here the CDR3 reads CASSRRELAGAPYEQYF. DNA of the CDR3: TGTGCCAGCAGCCGGAGGGAACTAGCGGGGGCACCCTACGAGCAGTACTTC.